Presented here are 16 T cell receptor beta chains from one specimen sequenced in a study of CD8 T cells in ankylosing spondylitis. Study observations and caveats: There was a TCR beta motif, made of several highly homologous variants, that appeared characteristic of ankylosing spondylitis blood.

TCRdb processed the 5' RACE reads anew with MiXCR; each CDR3 protein has one entry. Found here are about 500,000 distinct CDR3 sequences, over 9.5% of them singletons; the top ten hold approximately 6.2%. What these receptors recognize is not known. The sequenced material came from blood, either unsorted or a sorted T cell fraction (not recorded which). The receptors were sampled from a male donor with ankylosing spondylitis.

V is TRBV6-2 or TRBV6-3 and J is TRBJ2-1; 16 bases are a match to TRBD2. After removal of 6 bases from V and 9 bases from J, the junction contained 8 bases not matched to a gene. The germline V gene encodes CDR1 MNHEY and CDR2 SVGEGT. The CDR3 is 16 amino acids. The CDR3 loop reads CASRTGTSGRASEQFF. CDR3 sequence (DNA): TGTGCCAGCAGGACTGGGACTAGCGGGAGGGCCAGTGAGCAGTTCTTC.

This clonotype was observed a few times. The rearrangement uses TRBV12-3 or TRBV12-4 and TRBJ1-2, with TRBD1 matching over 9 bases. Losses at the gene ends were 3 bases for V and 6 bases for J; bases not matched to a gene: 5. The CDR3 totals 14 residues. The CDR3 nucleotides read TGTGCCAGCAGTTTGGGGGACAGGGACGATGGCTACACCTTC. Its translation: CASSLGDRDDGYTF.

At least ten counts were recorded for this clonotype. The chain joins TRBV29-1 to TRBJ2-7; a possible D gene is TRBD1 (5 bases). The CDR3 contains 12 residues. V lost 4 bases and J 4 bases, leaving 11 bases between the germline ends. Germline values: CDR1 SQVTM, CDR2 ANQGSEA. The CDR3 is CSVVQGMYEQYF. The CDR3 region has the DNA TGCAGCGTTGTCCAGGGTATGTACGAGCAGTACTTC.

There are a few counts of this clonotype. The gene calls are TRBV7-6 and TRBJ1-6, with 8 bases fitting TRBD1. V lost 5 bases to trimming and J lost 5 bases; unmatched junction nucleotides: 8. Germline loops: CDR1 SGHVS, CDR2 FNYEAQ. The CDR3 is 16 amino acids. The CDR3 spells CASSPSPGQDNSPLHF. The CDR3 nucleotides read TGTGCCAGCAGCCCCTCCCCGGGACAGGATAATTCACCCCTCCACTTT.

The V and J genes are TRBV19 and TRBJ1-4; no clear D. Germline CDR1 is LNHDA and CDR2 is SQIVND (reference sequence). Trimming removed 5 bases at V and 0 bases at J, with 10 bases between. This CDR3 has 15 residues. The CDR3 region is CASSETGTTNEKLFF. The CDR3 DNA reads as TGTGCCAGTAGTGAAACCGGGACAACTAATGAAAAACTGTTTTTT.

This chain connects TRBV20-1 to TRBJ2-1; D might be TRBD2 (6 bases). There are 14 residues in the CDR3. The germline V and J ends were trimmed by 1 base and 3 bases, with 10 bases remaining between them. Germline V CDR1 and CDR2: DFQATT, SNEGSKA (reference sequence). The CDR3, as DNA: TGCAGTGCTAGAGTTGCGGGACGCTACAATGAGCAGTTCTTC. Protein: CSARVAGRYNEQFF.

In this sample, this clonotype turned up a few times. The CDR3 sequence is CASSWMRSNEQFF. The CDR3 region has the DNA TGTGCCAGCAGCTGGATGCGCAGCAATGAGCAGTTCTTC. The J gene is TRBJ2-1, the V gene TRBV5-6, with D unresolved. Looked up from germline, CDR1 is SGHDT and CDR2 is YYEEEE. Trimming left V 3 bases short and J 6 bases short, with 10 bases between. This CDR3 has 13 amino acids.

This clonotype was counted a few times. The J gene is TRBJ2-1, the V gene TRBV7-2; TRBD1 might be the D (6 bases). V lost 5 bases to trimming and J lost 1 base, with 15 bases between them. Germline V CDR1 and CDR2: SGHTA, FQGNSA. The CDR3 has 16 residues. CDR3 in amino acids: CASSGPGHPSYNEQFF. In DNA, the CDR3 is TGTGCCAGCAGCGGACCGGGACACCCGTCCTACAATGAGCAGTTCTTC. The complete variable domain, with remaining parts taken from reference TRBV7-2 and TRBJ2-1, reads GAGVSQSPSNKVTEKGKDVELRCDPISGHTALYWYRQSLGQGLEFLIYFQGNSAPDKSGLPSDRFSAERTGGSVSTLTIQRTQQEDSAVYLCASSGPGHPSYNEQFFGPGTRLTVL.

V usage is TRBV6-2 or TRBV6-3 and J usage is TRBJ2-5; D unresolved. V was trimmed by 7 bases and J by 4 bases, leaving 10 bases between them. There are 12 residues in the CDR3. CDR1 is MNHEY and CDR2 is SVGEGT in the germline V gene. This chain's CDR3 is CASKNRGETQYF. DNA of the CDR3: TGTGCCAGCAAAAACCGCGGAGAGACCCAGTACTTC.

The V and J genes are TRBV24-1 and TRBJ2-1, with TRBD1 matching 7 bases. The germline CDR1 and CDR2 sequences are KGHDR and SFDVKD. The junction had 5 bases not matched to a gene; V was cut back by 9 bases and J by 7 bases. This CDR3 spans 12 amino acids. The CDR3 DNA is TGTGCCACCTCCGGGACAGAGAATGAGCAGTTCTTC. It encodes CATSGTENEQFF.

A few counts support this clonotype. This chain links TRBV7-2 with TRBJ1-1, with 9 positions matching TRBD1. J was trimmed by 6 bases and V by 5 bases; bases with no gene match: 7. The CDR3 totals 14 residues. Germline V gene data show CDR1 as SGHTA and CDR2 as FQGNSA. This chain's CDR3 is CASSPQGARAEAFF. CDR3 DNA sequence: TGTGCCAGCAGCCCACAGGGGGCGCGGGCTGAAGCTTTCTTT.

In its sample, this clonotype was seen a few times. The rearrangement joins TRBV11-2 to TRBJ1-4, with D possibly being TRBD1 (6 bases). This CDR3 has 15 residues. V was pared by 2 bases and J by 7 bases, with 14 bases between. Per germline, CDR1 SGHAT and CDR2 FQNNGV. The chain's CDR3 is CASSLSPRGREKLFF. For the CDR3, the DNA is TGTGCCAGCAGCTTAAGTCCCAGGGGACGTGAAAAACTGTTTTTT.

This clonotype has just a few counts. The V call is TRBV24-1, the J call TRBJ2-1, with D hard to call. This CDR3 is 14 amino acids long. The germline V gene has CDR1 KGHDR and CDR2 SFDVKD. V lost 4 bases to trimming and J lost 4 bases, with 10 bases between them. For the CDR3, the DNA is TGTGCCACCAGTGACCAAGGCAAGTACAATGAGCAGTTCTTC. Its protein is CATSDQGKYNEQFF.

The chain combines TRBV11-2 with TRBJ2-5; D is perhaps TRBD1 or TRBD2 (5 bases each). Germline CDR1 SGHAT, CDR2 FQNNGV. The CDR3 contains 15 residues. Trimming removed 3 bases from V and 5 bases from J, with 16 bases in between. CDR3 amino acids: CASSFFRQGGETQYF. The CDR3 nucleotides are TGTGCCAGCAGCTTTTTTCGTCAGGGCGGGGAGACCCAGTACTTC.

This clonotype was counted at least ten times. The rearrangement uses TRBV6-1 and TRBJ1-1, with no clear D. Germline loops: CDR1 MNHNS, CDR2 SASEGT. The CDR3 is made up of 13 amino acids. Trimming shortened V by 1 base and J by 11 bases, and 14 bases separated the two germline ends. CDR3: CASSEGLLKRAFF. As DNA, the CDR3 is TGTGCCAGCAGTGAAGGTCTCCTAAAGCGGGCTTTCTTT.

This clonotype was picked up a small number of times. The gene calls are TRBV20-1 and TRBJ1-1, with TRBD1 matching over 8 bases. Germline V lookup: CDR1 DFQATT, CDR2 SNEGSKA (reference sequence). This CDR3 is built from 14 residues. J was trimmed by 4 bases and V by 0 bases; bases with no gene match: 4. The CDR3 DNA is TGCAGTGCTAGAGATGCACAGGGGGGCACTGAAGCTTTCTTT. This codes for CSARDAQGGTEAFF.